The present entry profiles one T cell receptor beta chain with its context. Its target is unknown. The data belong to a study of radiation and T cells in renal cell carcinoma. General study points: From baseline, blood top tumor clonotypes peaked at 2 weeks post-radiation. Without pretreatment biopsies, baseline tumor clonotype presence was undetermined.

V was trimmed by 0 bases and J by 9 bases, leaving 9 bases between them. The CDR3 runs 13 residues. Germline CDR1 ENHRY, CDR2 SYGVKD. Time point reported: blood 4 weeks post-SBRT, at nephrectomy. Treatment denoted: 15 Gy SBRT to primary tumor, nephrectomy 4 weeks later. Nephrectomy followed 15 Gy stereotactic body radiation by 4 weeks. Profiling relied on immunoSEQ multiplex PCR, and the TCRdb table lists in-frame clones only, not all of them. The profile shows around 170,000 clones, roughly 90% of them singletons. The chain recombines TRBV10-3 with TRBJ1-5; D remains unclear. This material consisted of blood, taken from a patient whose treatment included radiotherapy and nephrectomy. The TCR originated in a woman aged 45-59 years with renal cell carcinoma. The CDR3, as DNA: TGTGCCATCAGTGAGTCCGGCGAGCGGCCCCAGCATTTT. This encodes CAISESGERPQHF.